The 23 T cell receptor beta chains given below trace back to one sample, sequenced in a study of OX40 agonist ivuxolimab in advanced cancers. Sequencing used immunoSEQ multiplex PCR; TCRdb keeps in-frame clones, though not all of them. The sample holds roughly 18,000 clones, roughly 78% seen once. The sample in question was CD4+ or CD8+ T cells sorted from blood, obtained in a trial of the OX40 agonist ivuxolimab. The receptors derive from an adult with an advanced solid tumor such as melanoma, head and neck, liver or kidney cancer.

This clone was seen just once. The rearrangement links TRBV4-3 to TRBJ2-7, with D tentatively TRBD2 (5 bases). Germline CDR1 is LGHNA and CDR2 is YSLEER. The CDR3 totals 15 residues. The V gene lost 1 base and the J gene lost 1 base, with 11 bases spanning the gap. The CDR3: CASSQGVGVSYEQYF. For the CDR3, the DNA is TGCGCCAGCAGCCAAGGGGTGGGAGTTTCCTACGAGCAGTACTTC.

The CDR3 coding sequence is TGTGCCAGCATCCCGGGGACTAGCGGAAAAGAGACCCAGTACTTC. It encodes CASIPGTSGKETQYF. This chain connects TRBV6-1 to TRBJ2-5; 11 bases agree with TRBD2. Per germline, CDR1 MNHNS and CDR2 SASEGT. The junction had 7 bases not matched to a gene; V was cut back by 7 bases and J by 3 bases. CDR3 length: 15 residues.

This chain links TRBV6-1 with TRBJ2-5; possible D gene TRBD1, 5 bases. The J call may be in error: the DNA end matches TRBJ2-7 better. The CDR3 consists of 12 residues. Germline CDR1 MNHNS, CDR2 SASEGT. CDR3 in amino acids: CASSVQGYEQYF. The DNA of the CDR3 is TGTGCCAGCAGTGTCCAGGGCTACGAGCAGTACTTC.

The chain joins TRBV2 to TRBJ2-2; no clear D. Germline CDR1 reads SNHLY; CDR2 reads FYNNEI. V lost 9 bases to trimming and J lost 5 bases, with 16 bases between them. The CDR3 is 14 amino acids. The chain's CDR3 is CARALGGVTGELFF. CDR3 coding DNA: TGTGCCAGGGCGCTGGGCGGTGTGACCGGGGAGCTGTTTTTT.

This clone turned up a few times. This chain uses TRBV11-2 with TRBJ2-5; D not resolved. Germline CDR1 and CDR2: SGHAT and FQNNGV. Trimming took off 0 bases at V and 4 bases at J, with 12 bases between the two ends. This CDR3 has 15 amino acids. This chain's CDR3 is CASSLESALRETQYF. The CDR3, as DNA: TGTGCCAGCAGCTTAGAGTCTGCACTAAGAGAGACCCAGTACTTC. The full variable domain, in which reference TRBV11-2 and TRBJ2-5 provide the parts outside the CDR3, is EAGVAQSPRYKIIEKRQSVAFWCNPISGHATLYWYQQILGQGPKLLIQFQNNGVVDDSQLPKDRFSAERLKGVDSTLKIQPAKLEDSAVYLCASSLESALRETQYFGPGTRLLVL.

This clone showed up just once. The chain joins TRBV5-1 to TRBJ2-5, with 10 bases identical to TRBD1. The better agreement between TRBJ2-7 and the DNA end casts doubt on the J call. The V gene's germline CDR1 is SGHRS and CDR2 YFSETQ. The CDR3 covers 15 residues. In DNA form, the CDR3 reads TGCGCCAGCAGCTTACCCGGGACAGGGGAGGGCGAGCAGTACTTC. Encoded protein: CASSLPGTGEGEQYF.

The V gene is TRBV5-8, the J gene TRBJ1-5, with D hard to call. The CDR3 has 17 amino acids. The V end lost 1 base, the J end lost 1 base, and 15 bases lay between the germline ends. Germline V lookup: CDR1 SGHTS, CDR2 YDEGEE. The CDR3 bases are TGTGCCAGCAGCTTGTTTGGTCGTGGGTTAAGCAATCAGCCCCAGCATTTT. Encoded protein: CASSLFGRGLSNQPQHF.

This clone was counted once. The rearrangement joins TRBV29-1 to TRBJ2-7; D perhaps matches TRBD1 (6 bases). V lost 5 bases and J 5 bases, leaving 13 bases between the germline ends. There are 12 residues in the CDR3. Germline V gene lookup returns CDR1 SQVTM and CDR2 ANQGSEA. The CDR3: CSVRIQGDEQYF. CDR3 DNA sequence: TGCAGCGTTCGGATACAGGGTGACGAGCAGTACTTC.

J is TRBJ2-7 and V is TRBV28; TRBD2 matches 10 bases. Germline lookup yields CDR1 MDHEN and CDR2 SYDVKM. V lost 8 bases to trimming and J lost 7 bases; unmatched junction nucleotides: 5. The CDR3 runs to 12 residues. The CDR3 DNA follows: TGTGCCAGCCGAGCGGGAGGGCTGGAGCAGTACTTC. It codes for CASRAGGLEQYF.

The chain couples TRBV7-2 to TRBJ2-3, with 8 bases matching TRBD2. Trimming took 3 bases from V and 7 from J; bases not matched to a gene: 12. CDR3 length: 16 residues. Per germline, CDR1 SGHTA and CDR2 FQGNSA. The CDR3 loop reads CASSFQAGAIMHTQYF. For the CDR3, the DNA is TGTGCCAGCAGCTTTCAAGCGGGAGCGATCATGCATACGCAGTATTTT.

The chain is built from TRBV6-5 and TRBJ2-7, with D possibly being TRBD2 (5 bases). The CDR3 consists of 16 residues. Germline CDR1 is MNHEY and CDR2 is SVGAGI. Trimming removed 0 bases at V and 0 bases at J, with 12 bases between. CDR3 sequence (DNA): TGTGCCAGCAGTTACTCCCAGCGGCCTAGCTCCTACGAGCAGTACTTC. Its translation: CASSYSQRPSSYEQYF.

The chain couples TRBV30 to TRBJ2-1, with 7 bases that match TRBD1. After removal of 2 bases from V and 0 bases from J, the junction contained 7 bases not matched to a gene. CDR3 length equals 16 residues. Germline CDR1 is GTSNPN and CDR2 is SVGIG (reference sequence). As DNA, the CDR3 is TGTGCCTGGAGTATTAGGGGGCTCAGCTCCTACAATGAGCAGTTCTTC. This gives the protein CAWSIRGLSSYNEQFF.

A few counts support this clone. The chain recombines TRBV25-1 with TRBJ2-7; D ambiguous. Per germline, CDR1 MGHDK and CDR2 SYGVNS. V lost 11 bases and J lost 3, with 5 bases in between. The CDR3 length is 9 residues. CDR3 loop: CALNYEQYF. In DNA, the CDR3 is TGTGCCCTAAACTACGAGCAGTACTTC.

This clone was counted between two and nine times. The CDR3 sequence: CASSLDHRASGNTIYF. The CDR3 region has the DNA TGTGCCAGCAGCTTAGATCACAGGGCCTCTGGAAACACCATATATTTT. The chain recombines TRBV11-2 with TRBJ1-3, with D possibly TRBD1 on 6 matching bases. Between the trimmed V and J ends, which lost 0 bases and 0 bases, there was a span of 9 bases. The germline V gene encodes CDR1 SGHAT and CDR2 FQNNGV. CDR3 length: 16 amino acids.

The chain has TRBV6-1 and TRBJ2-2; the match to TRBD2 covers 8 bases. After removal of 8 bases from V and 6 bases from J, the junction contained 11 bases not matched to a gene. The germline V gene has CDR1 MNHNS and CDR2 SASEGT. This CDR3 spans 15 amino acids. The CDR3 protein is CASLWTSSIAGELFF. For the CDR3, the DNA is TGTGCCAGCCTTTGGACTAGCTCCATCGCCGGGGAGCTGTTTTTT.

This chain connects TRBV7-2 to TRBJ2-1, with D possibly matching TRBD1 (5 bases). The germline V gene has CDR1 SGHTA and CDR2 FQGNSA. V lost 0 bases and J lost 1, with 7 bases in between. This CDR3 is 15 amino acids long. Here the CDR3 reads CASSLARTSYNEQFF. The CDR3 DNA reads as TGTGCCAGCAGCTTAGCCCGGACATCCTACAATGAGCAGTTCTTC.

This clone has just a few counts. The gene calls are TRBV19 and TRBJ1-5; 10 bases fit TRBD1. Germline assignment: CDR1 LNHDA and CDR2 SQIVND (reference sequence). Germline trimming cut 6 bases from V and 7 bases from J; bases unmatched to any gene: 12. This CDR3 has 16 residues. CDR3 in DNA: TGTGCCAGTAGCTACCCGGGACAGGGGTTGGAACAGCCCCAGCATTTT. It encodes CASSYPGQGLEQPQHF.

Here the CDR3 reads CASSLAPPDRVGNEQFF. CDR3 nucleotide sequence: TGTGCCAGCAGCTTAGCTCCCCCGGACAGGGTGGGCAATGAGCAGTTCTTC. This chain links TRBV11-2 with TRBJ2-1, with 8 positions matching TRBD1. Germline assignment: CDR1 SGHAT and CDR2 FQNNGV. This CDR3 contains 17 residues. With 1 base clipped from V and 6 bases from J, the junction kept 11 bases outside the gene matches.

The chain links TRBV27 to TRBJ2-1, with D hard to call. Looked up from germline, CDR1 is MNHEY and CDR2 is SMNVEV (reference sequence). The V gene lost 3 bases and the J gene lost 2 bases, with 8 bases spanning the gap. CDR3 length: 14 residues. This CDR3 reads CASSFSRAYNEQFF. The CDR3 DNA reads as TGTGCCAGCAGTTTTAGTCGTGCCTACAATGAGCAGTTCTTC.

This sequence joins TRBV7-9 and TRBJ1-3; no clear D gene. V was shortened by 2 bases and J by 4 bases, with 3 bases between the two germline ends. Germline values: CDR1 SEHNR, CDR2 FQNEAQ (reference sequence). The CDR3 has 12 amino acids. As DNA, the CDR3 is TGTGCCAGCAGCTTACAGGGAAACACCATATATTTT. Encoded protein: CASSLQGNTIYF.

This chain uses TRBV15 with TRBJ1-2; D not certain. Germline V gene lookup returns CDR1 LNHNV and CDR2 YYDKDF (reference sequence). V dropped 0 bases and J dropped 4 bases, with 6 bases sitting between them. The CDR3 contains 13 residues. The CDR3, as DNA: TGTGCCACCAGCAGAGATCTAACCTATGGCTACACCTTC. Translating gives CATSRDLTYGYTF.

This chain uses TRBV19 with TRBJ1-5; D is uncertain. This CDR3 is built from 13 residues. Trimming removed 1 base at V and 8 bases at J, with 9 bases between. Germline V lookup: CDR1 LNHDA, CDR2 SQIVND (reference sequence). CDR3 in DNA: TGTGCCAGTAGTATAGGGGCAAAGGAGCCCCAGCATTTT. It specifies CASSIGAKEPQHF. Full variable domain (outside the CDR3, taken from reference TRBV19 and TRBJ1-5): DGGITQSPKYLFRKEGQNVTLSCEQNLNHDAMYWYRQDPGQGLRLIYYSQIVNDFQKGDIAEGYSVSREKKESFPLTVTSAQKNPTAFYLCASSIGAKEPQHFGDGTRLSIL.

For the CDR3, the DNA is TGTGCCAGCAGCTCTCCAGGCGTCCCGGACATTCAGTACTTC. This translates into CASSSPGVPDIQYF. The rearrangement uses TRBV7-2 and TRBJ2-4; no clear D gene. Germline CDR1 and CDR2: SGHTA and FQGNSA. V was shortened by 4 bases and J by 8 bases, with 15 bases between the two germline ends. This CDR3 has 14 residues. The full variable domain, its missing parts supplied by reference TRBV7-2 and TRBJ2-4, is GAGVSQSPSNKVTEKGKDVELRCDPISGHTALYWYRQSLGQGLEFLIYFQGNSAPDKSGLPSDRFSAERTGGSVSTLTIQRTQQEDSAVYLCASSSPGVPDIQYFGAGTRLSVL.